What follows are 4 T cell receptor beta chains derived from one specimen sequenced in a study of molecular identifiers for immune sequencing clone quantification. MiXCR was run by TCRdb on the PCR reads, yielding one entry per CDR3 protein. Here the sample spans hundreds of thousands of distinct CDR3 sequences, 25% being singletons. Sequencing was carried out using naive CD8+ T cells from blood, with Jurkat cell RNA spiked in. The sample's subset: FACS-sorted CD8+CD4-CCR7+CD45RA+ naive T cells. These receptors were taken from a human donor in good health. Some libraries in this study had Jurkat cell RNA spiked in.

Many counts were recorded for this clonotype. J is TRBJ1-3 and V is TRBV7-2; no reliable D call. V lost 0 bases and J lost 0, with 6 bases in between. The CDR3 contains 15 residues. Looked up from germline, CDR1 is SGHTA and CDR2 is FQGNSA. The CDR3 bases are TGTGCCAGCAGCTTAGCGTCAGGCTCTGGAAACACCATATATTTT. Translated: CASSLASGSGNTIYF.

This rearrangement joins TRBV10-2 to TRBJ2-5; D call uncertain. V shed 3 bases and J shed 2 bases, with 13 bases lying between them. Germline V gene sequence: CDR1 WSHSY, CDR2 SAAADI. The CDR3 runs 15 residues. The CDR3 bases are TGCGCCAGCAGTGACCATGGTCCCTTACAAGAGACCCAGTACTTC. Protein sequence: CASSDHGPLQETQYF.

The chain is built from TRBV27 and TRBJ1-1; D not certain. CDR1 is MNHEY, CDR2 SMNVEV, per germline (reference sequence). The CDR3 loop spans 14 amino acids. V dropped 1 base and J dropped 7 bases, with 13 bases sitting between them. The CDR3 nucleotides are TGTGCCAGCAGTTTATTAGTCGGCTCGATTGAAGCTTTCTTT. Residues: CASSLLVGSIEAFF.

This clonotype turned up a few times. The V call is TRBV20-1, the J call TRBJ1-2; TRBD1 matches 8 bases. V lost 6 bases and J lost 5; bases outside the gene matches: 11. CDR3 length: 14 amino acids. Germline CDR1 reads DFQATT; CDR2 reads SNEGSKA (reference sequence). The CDR3 loop is CSAPLTGEGYGYTF. The CDR3 DNA reads as TGCAGTGCCCCGCTGACAGGGGAAGGTTATGGCTACACCTTC.